In its sample, the clone carrying this TCR beta chain was seen a few times. Its antigen is currently unknown. The authors reverse transcribed all of the isolated RNA, so sequencing captured expressed TCRB transcripts. The repertoire was sequenced with immunoSEQ multiplex PCR; TCRdb's copy has only in-frame clones and lacks some. The data hold over 600,000 clones, with around 11% observed a single time. This record belongs to a study of beta chain features in type 1 diabetes. Study at large: Sorted cells from all samples, numbering 95 million to 140 million, were examined. Overall study findings and caveats: The naive, central memory and Treg TCRB repertoires of patients appeared to be more similar to one another than those of healthy donors. Moderately but significantly shorter TCRB CDR3s were found in Type 1 diabetes patients in all four CD4+ subsets. Whether TCRB rearrangement is influenced by HLA type went unresolved here.

This CDR3 region has 13 residues. CDR1 and CDR2 (germline): ENHRY, SYGVKD. The V end was cut by 2 bases, the J end by 2 bases, with 6 bases between. Over 95% purity was reached by all sorted populations. The V and J genes are TRBV10-3 and TRBJ1-2; D unclear. This TCR was sampled from a man aged 25 to 40 with type 1 diabetes. Sequencing used naive CD4+ T cells from blood. In nucleotides, the CDR3 is TGTGCCATCAGTGAGGATAAAAACTATGGCTACACCTTC. This gives the protein CAISEDKNYGYTF.